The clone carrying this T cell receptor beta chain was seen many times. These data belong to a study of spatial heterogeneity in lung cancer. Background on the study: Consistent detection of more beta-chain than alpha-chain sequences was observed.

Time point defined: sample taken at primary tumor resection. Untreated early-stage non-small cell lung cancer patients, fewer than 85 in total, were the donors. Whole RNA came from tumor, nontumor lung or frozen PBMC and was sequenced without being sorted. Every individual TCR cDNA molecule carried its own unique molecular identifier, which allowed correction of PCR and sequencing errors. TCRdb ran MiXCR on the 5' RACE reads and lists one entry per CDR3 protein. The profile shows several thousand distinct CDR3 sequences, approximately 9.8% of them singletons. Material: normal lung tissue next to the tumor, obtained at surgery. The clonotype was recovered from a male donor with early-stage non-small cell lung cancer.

In DNA form, the CDR3 reads TGCAGTGCTTGGGACAGGGACCTGAACACTGAAGCTTTCTTT. Protein sequence: CSAWDRDLNTEAFF. The chain links TRBV20-1 to TRBJ1-1; 9 nucleotides agree with TRBD1. The V gene's germline CDR1 is DFQATT and CDR2 SNEGSKA (reference sequence). Germline trimming cut 5 bases from V and 0 bases from J; bases unmatched to any gene: 4. The CDR3 runs to 14 residues.